Listed below are T cell receptor beta chains from one sample, sequenced in a study of T cell changes during pregnancy in multiple sclerosis. The assay was immunoSEQ multiplex PCR, and TCRdb's table has in-frame clones only and misses some. The sample gives tens of thousands of clones, roughly 92% of which show up once; 1.5% to 2% is in the top ten. The starting material was peripheral blood, obtained in the first trimester of pregnancy. The receptors originated from a female donor in good health, enrolled as a control in a pregnancy study. CDR3s include the opening cysteine and the closing phenylalanine or tryptophan. Each record gives: J gene, V gene, clone size, D gene, CDR3 DNA, CDR3 protein. D genes are given only for firm matches. The listing skips clone size in some rows; elsewhere it reads once, few, many or a size class.

j_gene: TRBJ2-1; v_gene: TRBV10-1; abundance: NA; d_gene: TRBD2; CDR3nt: TGCGCCAGCAGTGAGAGTAGGGACAGGGATAGGACTAGCGGGAACAATGAGCAGTTCTTC; CDR3aa: CASSESRDRDRTSGNNEQFF
j_gene: TRBJ2-1; v_gene: TRBV18; abundance: NA; d_gene: NA; CDR3nt: TGTGCCAGCTCACCTATAAACGGGGAGCAGTTCTTC; CDR3aa: CASSPINGEQFF
j_gene: TRBJ1-1; v_gene: TRBV5-5; abundance: few; d_gene: NA; CDR3nt: TGTGCCAGCACCCGGCCGCGGACAGTGAACACTGAAGCTTTCTTT; CDR3aa: CASTRPRTVNTEAFF
j_gene: TRBJ2-7; v_gene: TRBV5-1; abundance: NA; d_gene: NA; CDR3nt: TGCGCCAGCAGCTTGGTGGTTGACAGCTGGGACGAGCAGTACTTC; CDR3aa: CASSLVVDSWDEQYF
j_gene: TRBJ1-5; v_gene: TRBV28; abundance: NA; d_gene: TRBD1; CDR3nt: TGTGCCAGCAGACGGGACAGGGCCGGGAATAGCAATCAGCCCCAGCATTTT; CDR3aa: CASRRDRAGNSNQPQHF
j_gene: TRBJ2-3; v_gene: TRBV7-9; abundance: NA; d_gene: NA; CDR3nt: TGTGCCAGCAGCTTAGCGCTTAGACAGAGCACAGATACGCAGTATTTT; CDR3aa: CASSLALRQSTDTQYF
j_gene: TRBJ1-2; v_gene: TRBV18; abundance: NA; d_gene: NA; CDR3nt: TGTGCCAGCTCACCAGACAGTAACTATGGCTACACCTTC; CDR3aa: CASSPDSNYGYTF
j_gene: TRBJ1-4; v_gene: TRBV2; abundance: NA; d_gene: TRBD1; CDR3nt: TGTGCCAGCACCACAGTGACAGGGACTAATGAAAAACTGTTTTTT; CDR3aa: CASTTVTGTNEKLFF
j_gene: TRBJ2-5; v_gene: TRBV7-2; abundance: NA; d_gene: TRBD2; CDR3nt: TGTGCCAGCGGGTCGGGCGGGAGGGGAGAGACCCAGTACTTC; CDR3aa: CASGSGGRGETQYF
j_gene: TRBJ1-2; v_gene: TRBV6-5; abundance: NA; d_gene: TRBD1; CDR3nt: TGTGCCAGCAGCCAGGGACAGGACTATGGCTACACCTTC; CDR3aa: CASSQGQDYGYTF
j_gene: TRBJ2-1; v_gene: TRBV6-1; abundance: NA; d_gene: NA; CDR3nt: TGTGCCAGCAGTGAACAGGGGAACGAGTTCTTC; CDR3aa: CASSEQGNEFF
j_gene: TRBJ2-7; v_gene: TRBV27; abundance: NA; d_gene: NA; CDR3nt: TGTGCCAGCAGTTTCGGCAGGGTGCGACACGAGCAGTACTTC; CDR3aa: CASSFGRVRHEQYF
j_gene: TRBJ2-5; v_gene: TRBV7-9; abundance: NA; d_gene: NA; CDR3nt: TGTGCCAGCAGCCCGCCCACTGGGGAACCGGGGGCCCAGTACTTC; CDR3aa: CASSPPTGEPGAQYF
j_gene: TRBJ2-1; v_gene: TRBV2; abundance: NA; d_gene: NA; CDR3nt: TGTGCCAGCAGTGTGGAGACAGTCAACAATGAGCAGTTCTTC; CDR3aa: CASSVETVNNEQFF
j_gene: TRBJ2-5; v_gene: TRBV6-5; abundance: NA; d_gene: NA; CDR3nt: TGTGCCAGCAGTACCCGGGAGACCCAGTACTTC; CDR3aa: CASSTRETQYF
j_gene: TRBJ1-3; v_gene: TRBV2; abundance: NA; d_gene: TRBD1; CDR3nt: TGTGCCAGCAGTCCGACAGGGGCTGGAAACACCATATATTTT; CDR3aa: CASSPTGAGNTIYF
j_gene: TRBJ2-4; v_gene: TRBV28; abundance: NA; d_gene: TRBD1; CDR3nt: TGTGCCAGCTCATTCTCCGGGACAGGGACGACCGTTCAGTACTTC; CDR3aa: CASSFSGTGTTVQYF
j_gene: TRBJ2-7; v_gene: TRBV6-5; abundance: once; d_gene: NA; CDR3nt: TGTGCCAGCAGCCGCGCGGCTAGCGTAGCGTACGAGCAGTACTTC; CDR3aa: CASSRAASVAYEQYF
j_gene: TRBJ1-4; v_gene: TRBV5-4; abundance: NA; d_gene: TRBD1; CDR3nt: TGTGCCAGCAGCTTACAGGGGGCGAGGGAAAAACTGTTTTTT; CDR3aa: CASSLQGAREKLFF
j_gene: TRBJ1-1; v_gene: TRBV30; abundance: NA; d_gene: NA; CDR3nt: TGTGCCTGGAGTCCCCCCCCGTTTCAGACTGAAGCTTTCTTT; CDR3aa: CAWSPPPFQTEAFF
j_gene: TRBJ2-6; v_gene: TRBV27; abundance: NA; d_gene: TRBD2; CDR3nt: TGTGCCACTCTACCCGGGGGGACGGGGGGGGCCAACGTCCTGACTTTC; CDR3aa: CATLPGGTGGANVLTF
j_gene: TRBJ2-5; v_gene: TRBV2; abundance: NA; d_gene: NA; CDR3nt: TGTGCCAGCAGTGCCGGCAGCCTCGGGGGGCTCCTAGAGACCCAGTACTTC; CDR3aa: CASSAGSLGGLLETQYF
j_gene: TRBJ2-3; v_gene: TRBV14; abundance: NA; d_gene: NA; CDR3nt: TGTGCCAGCAGCCAAACGGGAGAGGTAGATACGCAGTATTTT; CDR3aa: CASSQTGEVDTQYF
j_gene: TRBJ1-1; v_gene: TRBV28; abundance: NA; d_gene: NA; CDR3nt: TGTGCCAGCAGTCCGTGGACAGCGAACACTGAAGCTTTCTTT; CDR3aa: CASSPWTANTEAFF
j_gene: TRBJ2-6; v_gene: TRBV19; abundance: NA; d_gene: TRBD2; CDR3nt: TGTGCCAGTCGGGGAGGGGACTCTGGGGCCAACGTCCTGACTTTC; CDR3aa: CASRGGDSGANVLTF
j_gene: TRBJ2-3; v_gene: TRBV30; abundance: NA; d_gene: NA; CDR3nt: TGTGCCTGGACAGACACAGATACGCAGTATTTT; CDR3aa: CAWTDTDTQYF
j_gene: TRBJ2-7; v_gene: TRBV6-6; abundance: NA; d_gene: TRBD2; CDR3nt: TGTGCCAGCAGTTACTCGGCGGGAGAGGGCTACGAGCAGTACTTC; CDR3aa: CASSYSAGEGYEQYF
j_gene: TRBJ1-2; v_gene: TRBV15; abundance: NA; d_gene: NA; CDR3nt: TGTGCCACCAGCAGAGATAAAGGGGCGGTATATGGCTACACCTTC; CDR3aa: CATSRDKGAVYGYTF
j_gene: TRBJ2-7; v_gene: TRBV6-1; abundance: NA; d_gene: NA; CDR3nt: TGTGCCAGCAGTTTCGTGCCGGGACACAACTACGAGCAGTACTTC; CDR3aa: CASSFVPGHNYEQYF
j_gene: TRBJ1-1; v_gene: TRBV6-1; abundance: NA; d_gene: TRBD1; CDR3nt: TGTGCCAGCCGTACCATGAATACAGGGGATGAAGCTTTCTTT; CDR3aa: CASRTMNTGDEAFF
j_gene: TRBJ2-1; v_gene: TRBV12-5; abundance: NA; d_gene: TRBD2; CDR3nt: TGTGCTAGTGGTTTGTTCGGAAGCGGGAGAGCGCCGACGTACAATGAGCAGTTCTTC; CDR3aa: CASGLFGSGRAPTYNEQFF
j_gene: TRBJ2-1; v_gene: TRBV6-1; abundance: NA; d_gene: TRBD2; CDR3nt: TGTGCCAGCAGTGAGTTGCCCATGACTAGCGGAAAACTCAATGAGCAGTTCTTC; CDR3aa: CASSELPMTSGKLNEQFF
j_gene: TRBJ2-1; v_gene: TRBV28; abundance: many; d_gene: TRBD2; CDR3nt: TGTGCCAGCAGTTTATTGACTAGCGGGAGCTCCTACAATGAGCAGTTCTTC; CDR3aa: CASSLLTSGSSYNEQFF
j_gene: TRBJ2-3; v_gene: TRBV5-4; abundance: NA; d_gene: NA; CDR3nt: TGTGCCAGCAGCTCGGACGGGGGAGGCACAGATACGCAGTATTTT; CDR3aa: CASSSDGGGTDTQYF
j_gene: TRBJ2-7; v_gene: TRBV5-1; abundance: NA; d_gene: NA; CDR3nt: TGCGCCAGCAGCTCAGGGGTTGACGAGCAGTACTTC; CDR3aa: CASSSGVDEQYF
j_gene: TRBJ2-1; v_gene: TRBV15; abundance: once; d_gene: NA; CDR3nt: TGTGCCACCAGCAGATCAGGGGAGTGGGGTTACAATGAGCAGTTCTTC; CDR3aa: CATSRSGEWGYNEQFF